This entry features one T cell receptor beta chain sequence. This entry comes from a study of blood T cell repertoires in COVID-19. Per the authors' pipeline: Reference gene primer amplification yielded estimated nucleated cell counts. Some clones are missing from TCRdb's copy, which holds only in-frame ones; the method was immunoSEQ multiplex PCR. The D gene and trimming were derived from the DNA, and the V and J assignments and clone size from that table. The profile shows roughly 300,000 clones, about 90% of them singletons. Germline V gives CDR1 LGHDT, CDR2 YNNKEL (reference sequence). The CDR3 covers 14 residues. Trimming left V 1 base short and J 15 bases short, with 16 bases between.

The V and J genes are TRBV3-1 (or the pseudogene TRBV3-2) and TRBJ1-6; a weak D match, TRBD1 (5 bases). Sequenced sample: peripheral blood. This receptor was identified in a woman aged 50 to 60 who had recovered from COVID-19. The CDR3 sequence: CASSQGPQGAHLHF. The DNA of the CDR3 is TGTGCCAGCAGCCAAGGCCCCCAAGGGGCACACCTCCACTTT.